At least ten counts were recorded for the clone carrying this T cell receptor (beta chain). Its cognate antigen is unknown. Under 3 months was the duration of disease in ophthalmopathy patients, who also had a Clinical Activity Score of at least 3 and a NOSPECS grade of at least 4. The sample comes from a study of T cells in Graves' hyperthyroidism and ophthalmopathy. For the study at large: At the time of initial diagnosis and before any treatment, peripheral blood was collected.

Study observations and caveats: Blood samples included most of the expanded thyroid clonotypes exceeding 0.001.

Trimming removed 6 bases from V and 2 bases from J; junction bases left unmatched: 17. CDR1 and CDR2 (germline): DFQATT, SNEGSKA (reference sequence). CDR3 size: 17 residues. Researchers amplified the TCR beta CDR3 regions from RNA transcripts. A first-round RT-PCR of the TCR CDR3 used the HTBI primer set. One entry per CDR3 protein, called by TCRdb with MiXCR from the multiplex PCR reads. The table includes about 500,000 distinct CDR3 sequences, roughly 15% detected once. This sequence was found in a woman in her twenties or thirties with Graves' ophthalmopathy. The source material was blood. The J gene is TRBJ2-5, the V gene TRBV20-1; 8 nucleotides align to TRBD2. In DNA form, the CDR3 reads TGCAGTGCCCGGCCCGCTTCACTAGCGGATAAACAAGAGACCCAGTACTTC. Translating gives CSARPASLADKQETQYF.